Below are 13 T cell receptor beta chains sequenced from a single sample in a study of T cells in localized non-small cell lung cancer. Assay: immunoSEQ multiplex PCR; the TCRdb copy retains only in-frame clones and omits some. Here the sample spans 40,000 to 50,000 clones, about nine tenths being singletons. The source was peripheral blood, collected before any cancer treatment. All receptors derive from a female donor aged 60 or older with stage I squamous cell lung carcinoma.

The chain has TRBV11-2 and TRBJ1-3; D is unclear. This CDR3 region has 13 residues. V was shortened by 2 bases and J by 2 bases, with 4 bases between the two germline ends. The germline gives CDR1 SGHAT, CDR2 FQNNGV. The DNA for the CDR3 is TGTGCCAGCAGCTTAAACCCTGGAAACACCATATATTTT. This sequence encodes CASSLNPGNTIYF. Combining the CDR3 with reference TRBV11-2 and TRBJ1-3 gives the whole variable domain EAGVAQSPRYKIIEKRQSVAFWCNPISGHATLYWYQQILGQGPKLLIQFQNNGVVDDSQLPKDRFSAERLKGVDSTLKIQPAKLEDSAVYLCASSLNPGNTIYFGEGSWLTVV.

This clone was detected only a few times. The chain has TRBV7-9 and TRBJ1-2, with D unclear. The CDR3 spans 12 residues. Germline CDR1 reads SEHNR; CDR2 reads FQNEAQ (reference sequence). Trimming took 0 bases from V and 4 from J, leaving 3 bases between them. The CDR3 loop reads CASSLAGYGYTF. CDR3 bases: TGTGCCAGCAGCTTAGCAGGCTATGGCTACACCTTC.

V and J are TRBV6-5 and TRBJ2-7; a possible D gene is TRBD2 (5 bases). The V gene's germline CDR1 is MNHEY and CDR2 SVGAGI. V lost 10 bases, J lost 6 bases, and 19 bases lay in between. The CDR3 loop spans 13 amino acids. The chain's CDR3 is CATRWPGTSEQYF. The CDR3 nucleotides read TGTGCCACTCGATGGCCGGGAACTAGCGAGCAGTACTTC.

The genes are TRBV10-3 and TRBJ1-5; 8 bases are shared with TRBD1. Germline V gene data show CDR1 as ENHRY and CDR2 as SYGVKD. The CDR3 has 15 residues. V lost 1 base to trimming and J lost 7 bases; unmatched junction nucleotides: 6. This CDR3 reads CAISEWTGQGQPQHF. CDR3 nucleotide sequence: TGTGCCATCAGTGAGTGGACAGGGCAAGGCCAGCCCCAGCATTTT.

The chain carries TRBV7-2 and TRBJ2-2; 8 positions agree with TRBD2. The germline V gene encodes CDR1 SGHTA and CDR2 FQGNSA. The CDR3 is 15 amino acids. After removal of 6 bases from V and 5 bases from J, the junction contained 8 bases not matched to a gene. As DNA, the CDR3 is TGTGCCAGCAGGATGGGACGGGAGGGGACCGGGGAGCTGTTTTTT. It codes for CASRMGREGTGELFF.

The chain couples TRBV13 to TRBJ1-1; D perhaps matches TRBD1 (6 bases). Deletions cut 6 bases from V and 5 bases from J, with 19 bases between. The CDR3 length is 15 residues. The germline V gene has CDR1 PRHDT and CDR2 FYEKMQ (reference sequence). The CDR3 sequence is CASRRLGGAGTEAFF. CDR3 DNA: TGTGCCAGCAGAAGGCTTGGGGGCGCGGGGACTGAAGCTTTCTTT.

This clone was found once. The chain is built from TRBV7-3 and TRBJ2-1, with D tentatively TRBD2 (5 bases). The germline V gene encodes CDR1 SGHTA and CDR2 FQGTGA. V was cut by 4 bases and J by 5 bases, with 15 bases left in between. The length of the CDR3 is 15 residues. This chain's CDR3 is CASSSTRERHNEQFF. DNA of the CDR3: TGTGCCAGCAGCTCCACGAGGGAAAGACACAATGAGCAGTTCTTC.

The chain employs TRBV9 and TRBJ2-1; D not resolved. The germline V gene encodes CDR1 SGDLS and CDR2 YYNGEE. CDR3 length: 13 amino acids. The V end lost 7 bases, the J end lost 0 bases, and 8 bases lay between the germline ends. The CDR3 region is CASFPGSYNEQFF. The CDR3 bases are TGTGCCAGCTTTCCCGGCTCCTACAATGAGCAGTTCTTC.

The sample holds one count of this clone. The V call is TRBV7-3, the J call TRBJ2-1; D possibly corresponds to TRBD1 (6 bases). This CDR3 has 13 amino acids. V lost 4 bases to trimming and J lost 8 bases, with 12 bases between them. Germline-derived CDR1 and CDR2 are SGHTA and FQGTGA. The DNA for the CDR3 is TGTGCCAGCAGCTCAACAGGGTGGGATGAGCAGTTCTTC. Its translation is CASSSTGWDEQFF.

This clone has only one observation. CDR3 sequence (DNA): TGCGCCAGCAGCTTGACGCAGGGCTCCTACAATGAGCAGTTCTTC. Encoded protein: CASSLTQGSYNEQFF. The chain carries TRBV5-1 and TRBJ2-1, with D possibly being TRBD1 (5 bases). V was cut by 1 base and J by 0 bases, with 8 bases left in between. There are 15 residues in the CDR3. CDR1 and CDR2 (germline): SGHRS, YFSETQ.

The DNA for the CDR3 is TGTGCCAGCAGCGCCAGCCAGGGTCCCTACGAGCAGTACTTC. Its translation: CASSASQGPYEQYF. V gene TRBV11-1 combines with J gene TRBJ2-7, with D maybe TRBD1 (5 bases). The CDR3 spans 14 residues. Germline lookup yields CDR1 SGHAT and CDR2 FQDESV (reference sequence). The V end was cut by 5 bases, the J end by 2 bases, with 13 bases between.

CDR3 region: CSVGLAGGPSYEQYF. The DNA for the CDR3 is TGCAGCGTTGGACTAGCGGGAGGACCCTCCTACGAGCAGTACTTC. The rearrangement links TRBV29-1 to TRBJ2-7; 13 nucleotides match TRBD2. This CDR3 contains 15 residues. Germline V gene lookup returns CDR1 SQVTM and CDR2 ANQGSEA. J lost 0 bases, V lost 4 bases, and 3 bases had no gene match.

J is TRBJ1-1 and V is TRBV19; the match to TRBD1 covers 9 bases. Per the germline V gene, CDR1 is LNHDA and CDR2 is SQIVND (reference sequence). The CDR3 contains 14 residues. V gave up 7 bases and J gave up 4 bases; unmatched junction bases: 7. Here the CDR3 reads CASKADRGLTEAFF. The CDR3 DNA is TGTGCCAGTAAGGCGGACAGGGGACTCACTGAAGCTTTCTTT.